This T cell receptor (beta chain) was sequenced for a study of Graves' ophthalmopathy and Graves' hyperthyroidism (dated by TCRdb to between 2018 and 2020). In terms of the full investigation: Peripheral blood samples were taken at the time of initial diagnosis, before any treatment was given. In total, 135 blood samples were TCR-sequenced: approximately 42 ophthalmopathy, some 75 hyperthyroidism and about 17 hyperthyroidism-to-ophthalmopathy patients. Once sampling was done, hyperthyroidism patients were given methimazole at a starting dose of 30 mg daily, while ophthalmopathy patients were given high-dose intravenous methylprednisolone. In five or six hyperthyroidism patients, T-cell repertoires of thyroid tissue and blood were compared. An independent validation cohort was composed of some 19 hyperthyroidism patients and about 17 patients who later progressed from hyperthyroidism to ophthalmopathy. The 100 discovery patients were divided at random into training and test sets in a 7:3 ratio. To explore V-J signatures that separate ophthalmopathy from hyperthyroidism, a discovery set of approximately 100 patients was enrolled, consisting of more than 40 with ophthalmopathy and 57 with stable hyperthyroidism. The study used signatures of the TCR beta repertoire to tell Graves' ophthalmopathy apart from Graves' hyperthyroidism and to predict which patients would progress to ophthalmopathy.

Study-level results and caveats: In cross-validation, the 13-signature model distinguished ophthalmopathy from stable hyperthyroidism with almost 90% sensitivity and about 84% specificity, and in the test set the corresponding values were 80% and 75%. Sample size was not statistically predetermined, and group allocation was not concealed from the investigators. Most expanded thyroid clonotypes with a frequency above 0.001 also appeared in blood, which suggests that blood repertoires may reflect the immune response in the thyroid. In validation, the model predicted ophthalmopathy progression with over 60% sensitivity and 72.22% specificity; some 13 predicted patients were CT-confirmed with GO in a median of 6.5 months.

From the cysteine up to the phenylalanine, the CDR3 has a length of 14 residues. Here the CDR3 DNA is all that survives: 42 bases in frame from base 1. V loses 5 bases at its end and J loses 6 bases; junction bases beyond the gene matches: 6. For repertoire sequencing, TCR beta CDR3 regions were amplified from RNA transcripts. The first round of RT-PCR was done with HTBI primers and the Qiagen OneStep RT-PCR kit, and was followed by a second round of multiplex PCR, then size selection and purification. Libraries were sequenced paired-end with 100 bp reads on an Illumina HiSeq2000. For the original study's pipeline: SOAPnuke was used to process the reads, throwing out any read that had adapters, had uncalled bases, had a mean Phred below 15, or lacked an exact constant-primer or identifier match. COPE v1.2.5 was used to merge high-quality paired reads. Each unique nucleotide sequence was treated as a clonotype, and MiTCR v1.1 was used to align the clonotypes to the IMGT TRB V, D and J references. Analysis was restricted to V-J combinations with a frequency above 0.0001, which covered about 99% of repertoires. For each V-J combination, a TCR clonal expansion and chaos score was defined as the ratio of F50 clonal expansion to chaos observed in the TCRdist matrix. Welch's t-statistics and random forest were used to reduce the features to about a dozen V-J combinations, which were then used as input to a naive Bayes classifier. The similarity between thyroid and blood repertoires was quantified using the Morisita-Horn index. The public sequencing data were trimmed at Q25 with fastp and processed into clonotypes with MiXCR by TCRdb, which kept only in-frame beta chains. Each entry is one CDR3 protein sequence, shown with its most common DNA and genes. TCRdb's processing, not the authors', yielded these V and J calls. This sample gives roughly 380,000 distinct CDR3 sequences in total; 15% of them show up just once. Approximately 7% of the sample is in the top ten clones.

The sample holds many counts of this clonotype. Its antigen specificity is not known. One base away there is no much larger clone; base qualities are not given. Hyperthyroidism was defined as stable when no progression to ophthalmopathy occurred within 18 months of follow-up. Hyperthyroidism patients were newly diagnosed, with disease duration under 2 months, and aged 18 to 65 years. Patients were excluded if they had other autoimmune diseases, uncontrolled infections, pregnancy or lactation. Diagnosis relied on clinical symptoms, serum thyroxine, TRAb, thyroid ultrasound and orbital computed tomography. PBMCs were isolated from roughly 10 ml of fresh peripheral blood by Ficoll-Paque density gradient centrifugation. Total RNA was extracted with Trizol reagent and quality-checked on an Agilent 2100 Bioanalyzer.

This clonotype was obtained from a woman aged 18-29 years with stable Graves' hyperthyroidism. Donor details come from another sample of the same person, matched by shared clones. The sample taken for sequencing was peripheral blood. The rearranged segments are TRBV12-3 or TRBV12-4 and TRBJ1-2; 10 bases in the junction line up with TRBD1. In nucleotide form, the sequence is TGTGCCAGCAGTAGGACAGGGGGAGTGGATGGCTACACCTTC. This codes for CASSRTGGVDGYTF.